These 7 T cell receptor beta chains came from one sample sequenced in a study of blood T cell repertoires in COVID-19. Sequenced by immunoSEQ multiplex PCR; TCRdb stores in-frame clones only, minus some. This sample has about 490,000 clones, with 70% to 90% found just once. Sample: peripheral blood. The receptors originated from a human donor in a cohort sampled during active COVID-19.

The gene calls are TRBV30 and TRBJ1-4; 9 positions agree with TRBD1. Germline values: CDR1 GTSNPN, CDR2 SVGIG (reference sequence). The trim removed 3 bases at V and 8 bases at J, leaving 13 bases unmatched. The CDR3 sequence is 16 residues long. CDR3 sequence (DNA): TGTGCCTGGAGCGCTGGGACAGGGAGTTACCCGGAAAAACTGTTTTTT. Translating it yields CAWSAGTGSYPEKLFF.

The rearrangement links TRBV7-6 to TRBJ2-2; 7 bases match TRBD2. The CDR3 is 15 residues long. Trimming at V came to 2 bases and at J to 7 bases, leaving 7 bases not matched to a gene. Germline lookup yields CDR1 SGHVS and CDR2 FNYEAQ. The CDR3 spells CASSLLAGVLGELFF. The CDR3 coding sequence is TGTGCCAGCAGCTTATTGGCGGGAGTACTCGGGGAGCTGTTTTTT.

The rearrangement links TRBV19 to TRBJ2-2; D unresolved. The V end was cut by 3 bases, the J end by 6 bases, with 11 bases between. Germline CDR1 reads LNHDA; CDR2 reads SQIVND (reference sequence). This CDR3 has 14 amino acids. The CDR3 DNA follows: TGTGCCAGTAGTATCTACAGAAGCCCCGGGGAGCTGTTTTTT. Residues: CASSIYRSPGELFF. Drawing the rest from reference TRBV19 and TRBJ2-2, the complete variable domain is DGGITQSPKYLFRKEGQNVTLSCEQNLNHDAMYWYRQDPGQGLRLIYYSQIVNDFQKGDIAEGYSVSREKKESFPLTVTSAQKNPTAFYLCASSIYRSPGELFFGEGSRLTVL.

This sequence joins TRBV6-6 and TRBJ1-5; the D gene is possibly TRBD1 (6 bases). CDR1 is MNHNY and CDR2 is SVGAGI in the germline V gene (reference sequence). V lost 5 bases, J lost 3 bases, and 11 bases lay in between. CDR3 length: 14 amino acids. As DNA, the CDR3 is TGTGCCAGCAGTGGCGGACAGAACAATCAGCCCCAGCATTTT. This translates into CASSGGQNNQPQHF.

CDR3 sequence (DNA): TGTGCCAGCAGTTTTGGAGGCGGACAGGGAAGGTACGAGCAGTACTTC. Its translation: CASSFGGGQGRYEQYF. The chain uses TRBV27 and TRBJ2-7, with TRBD1 matching 8 bases. The CDR3 totals 16 residues. The J segment lost 4 bases and the V segment lost 3 bases, leaving 11 bases of the junction unmatched. Germline-derived CDR1 and CDR2 are MNHEY and SMNVEV (reference sequence).

This clone has a single count. This sample also contains other DNA sequences that code for the same CDR3. The chain combines TRBV20-1 with TRBJ2-1, with 10 positions matching TRBD2. The germline V gene encodes CDR1 DFQATT and CDR2 SNEGSKA (reference sequence). V was pared by 3 bases and J by 5 bases, with 4 bases of the junction left unmatched. There are 14 residues in the CDR3. The CDR3 DNA follows: TGCAGTGCTAGTGGTCTAGCGGGAGACAATGAGCAGTTCTTC. Its translation: CSASGLAGDNEQFF.

V gene TRBV5-6 combines with J gene TRBJ2-1, with 7 bases that match TRBD1. This CDR3 is 17 amino acids long. The trim removed 4 bases at V and 0 bases at J, leaving 10 bases unmatched. Looked up from germline, CDR1 is SGHDT and CDR2 is YYEEEE. In DNA form, the CDR3 reads TGTGCCAGCAGCCCGCGGACAGGTCTGGGCTCCTACAATGAGCAGTTCTTC. Its protein is CASSPRTGLGSYNEQFF.